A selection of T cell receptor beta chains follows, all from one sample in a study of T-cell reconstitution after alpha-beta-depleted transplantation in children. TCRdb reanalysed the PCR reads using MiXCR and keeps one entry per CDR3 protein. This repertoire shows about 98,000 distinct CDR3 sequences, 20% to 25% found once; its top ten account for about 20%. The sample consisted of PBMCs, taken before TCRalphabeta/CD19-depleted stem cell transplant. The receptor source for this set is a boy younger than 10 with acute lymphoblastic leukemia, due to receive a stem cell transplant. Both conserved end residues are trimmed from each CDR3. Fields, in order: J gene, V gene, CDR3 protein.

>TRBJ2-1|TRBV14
ASSYDRGLYNEQF
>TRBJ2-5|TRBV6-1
ASSPRAYQETQY
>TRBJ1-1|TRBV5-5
ASRLGGRIKNTEAF
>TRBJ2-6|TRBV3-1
ASSQVPQTWGSGANVLT
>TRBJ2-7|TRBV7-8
ASSFPRTPSGSYEQY
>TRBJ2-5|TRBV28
ASSSPAAEETQY
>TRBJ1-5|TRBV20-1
SARRSGDYQPQH
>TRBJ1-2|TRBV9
ASSVGARANYGYT
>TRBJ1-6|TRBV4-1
ASSVTGPDSPLH
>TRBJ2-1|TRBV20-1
SAVSSGVVWNEQF
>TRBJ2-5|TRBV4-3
ASSQDTGETQY
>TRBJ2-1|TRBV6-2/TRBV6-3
ASSYSWSYNEQF
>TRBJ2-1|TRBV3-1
ASSLGSTTYNEQF
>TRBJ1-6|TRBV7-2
ASSWTTGGNSPLH
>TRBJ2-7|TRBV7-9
ASSLVGGQSYEQY
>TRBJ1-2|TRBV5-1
ASSSDGQRTGYT
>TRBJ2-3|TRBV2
ASSEIGTGTDTQY
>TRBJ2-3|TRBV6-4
ASSDPRGINSGKMADTQY
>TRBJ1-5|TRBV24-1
ATSDRRSGQPQH
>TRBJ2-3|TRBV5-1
ASSLRAEGTDTQY
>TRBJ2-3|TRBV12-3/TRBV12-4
ASSHRTSGLGVDTQY
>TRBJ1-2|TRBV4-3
ASSQDESGPPG
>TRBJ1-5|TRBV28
ASSFATGNHQPQH
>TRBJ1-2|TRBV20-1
SARETGGRGYT
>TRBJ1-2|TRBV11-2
ASSEGGGYT
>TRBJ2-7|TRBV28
ASSLRDEQY
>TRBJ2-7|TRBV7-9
ASSFWTSGGDYEQY
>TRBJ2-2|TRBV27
ASKVTNTGELF
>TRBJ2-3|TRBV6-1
ASSVEGVSTDTQY
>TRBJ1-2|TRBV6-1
ASRSPGRELGYT
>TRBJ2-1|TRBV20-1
SAGPPEGEQF
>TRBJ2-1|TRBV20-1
SALVDSVTYNEQF
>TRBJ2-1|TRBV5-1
ASSFDGLANEQF
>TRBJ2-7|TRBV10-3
AKPGGGEDKSHYEQY
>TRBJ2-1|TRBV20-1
SAPSGTSGYNEQF
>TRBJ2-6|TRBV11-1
ASSLATWAGANVLT
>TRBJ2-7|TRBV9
ASSVGPDRPYEQY
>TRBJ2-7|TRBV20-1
SAPRQDYEQY
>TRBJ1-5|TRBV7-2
ASSWDRGSNQPQH
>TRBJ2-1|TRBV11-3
ASSSGLGQGGLEQF
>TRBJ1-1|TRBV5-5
ASSLALTGLRAF
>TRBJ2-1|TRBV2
ASKAEGNYNEQF
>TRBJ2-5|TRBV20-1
SAQVFPLQETQY
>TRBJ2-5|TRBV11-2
ASRTEGDRVY
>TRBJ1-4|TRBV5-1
ASSLSQQAAKLF
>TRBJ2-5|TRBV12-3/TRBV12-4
ASSWGLEETQY
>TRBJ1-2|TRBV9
ASSERDEGGYT
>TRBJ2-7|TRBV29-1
SVQEGGPLEQY
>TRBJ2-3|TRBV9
ASSVGGGFRTDTQY
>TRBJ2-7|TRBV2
ASSAASGGLTYSYEQY
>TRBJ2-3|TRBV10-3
AISEGGYSTDTQY
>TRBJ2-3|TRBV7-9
ASNGGGRTDTQY
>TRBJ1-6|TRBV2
ASKKDRAENSPLH
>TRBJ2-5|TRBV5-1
ASRVGSYQETQY
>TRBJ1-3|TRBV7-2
ASSRAGGEGNTIY
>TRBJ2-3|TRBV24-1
ATSVRSTRADTQY
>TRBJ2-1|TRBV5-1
ASSLAVGGAPNEQF
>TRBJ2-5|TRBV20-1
SEGNGLY
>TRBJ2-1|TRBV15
ATSRGVSEGSVGNEQF